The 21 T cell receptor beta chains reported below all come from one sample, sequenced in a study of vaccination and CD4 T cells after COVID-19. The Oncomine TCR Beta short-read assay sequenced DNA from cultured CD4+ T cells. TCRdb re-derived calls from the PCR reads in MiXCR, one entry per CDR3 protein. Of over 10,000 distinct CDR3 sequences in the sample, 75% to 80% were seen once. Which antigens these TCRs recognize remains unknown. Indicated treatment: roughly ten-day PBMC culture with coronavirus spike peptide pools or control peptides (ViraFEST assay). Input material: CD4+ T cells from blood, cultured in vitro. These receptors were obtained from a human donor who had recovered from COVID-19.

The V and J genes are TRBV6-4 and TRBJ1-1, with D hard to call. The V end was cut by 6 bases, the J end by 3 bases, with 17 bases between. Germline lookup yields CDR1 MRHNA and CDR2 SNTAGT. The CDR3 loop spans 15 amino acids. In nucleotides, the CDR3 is TGTGCCAGCAGGAGGACCTTCTTAGAGGACACTGAAGCTTTCTTT. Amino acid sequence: CASRRTFLEDTEAFF.

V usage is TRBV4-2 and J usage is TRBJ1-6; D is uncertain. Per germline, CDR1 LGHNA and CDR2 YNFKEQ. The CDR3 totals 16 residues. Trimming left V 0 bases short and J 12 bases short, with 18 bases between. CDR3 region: CASSQDPSHQRVPLHF. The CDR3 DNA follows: TGTGCCAGCAGCCAAGATCCCTCCCACCAGAGGGTACCCCTCCACTTT.

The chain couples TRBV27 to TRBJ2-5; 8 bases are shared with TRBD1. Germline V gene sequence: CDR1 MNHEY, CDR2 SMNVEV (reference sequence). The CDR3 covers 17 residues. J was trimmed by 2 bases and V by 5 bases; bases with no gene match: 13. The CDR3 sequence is CASSPRQGLGPQETQYF. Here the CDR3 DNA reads TGTGCCAGCAGTCCCCGACAGGGGTTAGGCCCACAAGAGACCCAGTACTTC.

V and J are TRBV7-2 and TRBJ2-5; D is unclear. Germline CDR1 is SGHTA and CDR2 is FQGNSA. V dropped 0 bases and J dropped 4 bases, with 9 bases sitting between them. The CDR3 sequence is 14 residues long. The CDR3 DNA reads TGTGCCAGCAGCTTAGCGGGGTCTGGAGAGACCCAGTACTTC. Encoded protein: CASSLAGSGETQYF.

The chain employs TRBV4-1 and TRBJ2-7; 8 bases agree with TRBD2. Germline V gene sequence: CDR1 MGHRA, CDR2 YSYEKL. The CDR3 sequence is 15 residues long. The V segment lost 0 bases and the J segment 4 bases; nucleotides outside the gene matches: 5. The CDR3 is CASSQDRAGVYEQYF. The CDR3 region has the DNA TGCGCCAGCAGCCAAGATCGAGCGGGAGTTTACGAGCAGTACTTC.

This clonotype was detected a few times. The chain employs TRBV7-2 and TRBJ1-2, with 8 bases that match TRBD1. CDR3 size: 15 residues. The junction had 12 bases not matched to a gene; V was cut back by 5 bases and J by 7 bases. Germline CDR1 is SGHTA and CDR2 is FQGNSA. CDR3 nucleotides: TGTGCCAGCAGCCCCGAAGGACAGGGTTACGGTGGCTACACCTTC. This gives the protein CASSPEGQGYGGYTF.

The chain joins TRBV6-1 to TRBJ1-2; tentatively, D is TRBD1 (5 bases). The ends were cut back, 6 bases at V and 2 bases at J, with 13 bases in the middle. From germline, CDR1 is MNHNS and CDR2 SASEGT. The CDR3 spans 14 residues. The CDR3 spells CASSIQETNYGYTF. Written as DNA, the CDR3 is TGTGCCAGCAGCATACAGGAGACCAACTATGGCTACACCTTC.

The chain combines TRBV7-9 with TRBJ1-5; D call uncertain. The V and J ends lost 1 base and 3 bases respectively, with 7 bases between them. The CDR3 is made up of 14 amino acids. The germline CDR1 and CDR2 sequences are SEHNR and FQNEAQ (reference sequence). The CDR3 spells CASSLGSNNQPQHF. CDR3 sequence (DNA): TGTGCCAGCAGCTTAGGCAGCAACAATCAGCCCCAGCATTTT.

The CDR3 region has the DNA TGCAGTGCACCGAGAACGCCCCGGGCCTCGAATCAGCCCCAGCATTTT. Translation: CSAPRTPRASNQPQHF. The V call is TRBV20-1, the J call TRBJ1-5; D is unresolved. Looked up from germline, CDR1 is DFQATT and CDR2 is SNEGSKA (reference sequence). V was pared by 6 bases and J by 4 bases, with 22 bases between. The CDR3 extends over 16 amino acids.

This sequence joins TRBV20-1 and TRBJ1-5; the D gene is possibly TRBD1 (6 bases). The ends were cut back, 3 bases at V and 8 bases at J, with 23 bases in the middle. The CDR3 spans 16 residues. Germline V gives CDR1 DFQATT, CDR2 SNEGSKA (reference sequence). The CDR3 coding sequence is TGCAGTGCTAGTTGGAAGACAGGCGCACCGGGGAAGCCCCAGCATTTT. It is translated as CSASWKTGAPGKPQHF.

The CDR3 here is CSADSGSSYNEQFF. CDR3 DNA sequence: TGCAGTGCCGATAGCGGGAGCTCCTACAATGAGCAGTTCTTC. The V gene is TRBV20-1, the J gene TRBJ2-1, with 9 bases aligning to TRBD2. Per germline, CDR1 DFQATT and CDR2 SNEGSKA (reference sequence). Losses at the gene ends were 6 bases for V and 0 bases for J; bases not matched to a gene: 3. This CDR3 has 14 residues.

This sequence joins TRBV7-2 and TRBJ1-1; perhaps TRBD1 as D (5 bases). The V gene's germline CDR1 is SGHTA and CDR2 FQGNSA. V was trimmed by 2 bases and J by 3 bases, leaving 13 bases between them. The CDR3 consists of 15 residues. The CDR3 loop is CASSLFGGKDTEAFF. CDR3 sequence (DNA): TGTGCCAGCAGCTTATTTGGGGGTAAGGACACTGAAGCTTTCTTT.

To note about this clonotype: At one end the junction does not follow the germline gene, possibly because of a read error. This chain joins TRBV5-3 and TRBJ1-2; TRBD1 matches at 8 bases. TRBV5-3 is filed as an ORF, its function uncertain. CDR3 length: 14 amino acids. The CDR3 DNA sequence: TGTGCCAGCAGCTCGGCAGGGGGCCTCGGTGGCTACACCTTC. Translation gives CASSSAGGLGGYTF.

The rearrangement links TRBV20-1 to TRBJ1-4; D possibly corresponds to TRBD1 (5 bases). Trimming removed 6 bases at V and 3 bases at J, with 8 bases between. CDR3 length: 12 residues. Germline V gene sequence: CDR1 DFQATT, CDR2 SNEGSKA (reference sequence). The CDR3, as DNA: TGCAGTGCCTGGGGGGCTAATGAAAAACTGTTTTTT. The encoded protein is CSAWGANEKLFF.

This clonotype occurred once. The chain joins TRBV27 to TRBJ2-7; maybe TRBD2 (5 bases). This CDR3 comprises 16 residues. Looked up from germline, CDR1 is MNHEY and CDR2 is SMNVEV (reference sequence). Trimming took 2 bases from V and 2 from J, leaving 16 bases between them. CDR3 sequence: CASSLHGKGGTYEQYF. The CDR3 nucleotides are TGTGCCAGCAGTTTACACGGGAAGGGCGGTACCTACGAGCAGTACTTC.

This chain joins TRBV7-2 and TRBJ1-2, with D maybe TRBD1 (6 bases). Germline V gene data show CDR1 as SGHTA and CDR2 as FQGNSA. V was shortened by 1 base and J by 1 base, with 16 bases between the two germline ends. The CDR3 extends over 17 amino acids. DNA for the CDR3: TGTGCCAGCAGCTTAGGATCCCAGGGGTGGAATAACTATGGCTACACCTTC. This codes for CASSLGSQGWNNYGYTF.

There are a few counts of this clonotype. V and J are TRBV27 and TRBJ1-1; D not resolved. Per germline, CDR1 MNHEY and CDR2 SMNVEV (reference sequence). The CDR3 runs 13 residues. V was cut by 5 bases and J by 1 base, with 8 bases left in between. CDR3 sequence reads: CASSPRRNTEAFF. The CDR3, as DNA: TGTGCCAGCAGTCCCCGCCGGAACACTGAAGCTTTCTTT.

The CDR3 coding sequence is TGTGCCAGCAGTTACGGGATGGGACAGGCTCTTAACTATGGCTACACCTTC. Translated, it gives CASSYGMGQALNYGYTF. The rearrangement uses TRBV6-5 and TRBJ1-2; 8 nucleotides align to TRBD1. Per germline, CDR1 MNHEY and CDR2 SVGAGI. The CDR3 length is 17 residues. V trimming: 2 bases; J trimming: 1 base; junction bases outside the gene matches: 9.

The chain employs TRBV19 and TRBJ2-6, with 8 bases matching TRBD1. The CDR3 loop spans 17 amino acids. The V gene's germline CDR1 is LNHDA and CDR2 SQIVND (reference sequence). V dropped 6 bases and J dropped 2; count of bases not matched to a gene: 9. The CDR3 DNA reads TGTGCCAGTAGGGGCAGGACAGGGCCGACTGGGGCCAACGTCCTGACTTTC. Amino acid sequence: CASRGRTGPTGANVLTF.

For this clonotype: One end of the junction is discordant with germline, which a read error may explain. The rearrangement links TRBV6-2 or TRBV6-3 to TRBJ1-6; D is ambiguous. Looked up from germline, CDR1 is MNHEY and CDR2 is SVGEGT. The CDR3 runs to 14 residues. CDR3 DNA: TGTGCCAGCAGTTCGGCAGGCTATAATTCACCCCACCACTTT. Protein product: CASSSAGYNSPHHF.

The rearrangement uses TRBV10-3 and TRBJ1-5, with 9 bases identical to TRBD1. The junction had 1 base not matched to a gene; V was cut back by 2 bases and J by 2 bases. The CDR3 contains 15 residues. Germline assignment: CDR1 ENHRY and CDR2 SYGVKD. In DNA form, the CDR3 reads TGTGCCATCAGTGAGAGACAGGGGGGCAATCAGCCCCAGCATTTT. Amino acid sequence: CAISERQGGNQPQHF.